A selection of T cell receptor beta chains follows, all from one sample in a study of technical replicates of blood from several donors. Clones were sequenced by immunoSEQ multiplex PCR, and TCRdb holds only the in-frame ones, with some missing. Of some 68,000 clones listed, roughly 95% are singletons. The sequenced material came from T cells isolated from PBMCs. The receptors stem from a human donor in good health. The conserved cysteine and the conserved F or W are not part of the CDR3 here. Expanded clones get a size class; other rows say once, few or many, or leave the size out.

v_call	j_call	clone_size	cdr3_aa
TRBV5-5	TRBJ1-4	.	ASSTRRKGGEKLF
TRBV30	TRBJ1-2	.	AFNFYGYT
TRBV9	TRBJ2-1	.	ASSDPSGDYNEQF
TRBV28	TRBJ2-7	.	ASASPGQSYEQY
TRBV5-1	TRBJ2-5	.	ASSLPLQGTQETQY
TRBV7-7	TRBJ2-7	.	ASSLGQGLYEQY
TRBV5-1	TRBJ2-7	.	ASSLQGAGAYEQY
TRBV29-1	TRBJ2-1	.	SVPNERTGNEQF
TRBV5-8	TRBJ2-5	few	ASSFLLAGVSTQETQY
TRBV21-1	TRBJ2-7	few	ASSKVVVSSAYEQY
TRBV6-5	TRBJ1-1	few	ASRQGLVNTEAF
TRBV6-1	TRBJ2-2	.	ASSALAGNTGELF
TRBV5-1	TRBJ2-7	.	ASSLDSGSSYEQY
TRBV5-1	TRBJ2-2	.	ASSLVGSNTGELF
TRBV27	TRBJ1-2	.	ASSLTLPGLTSGYT
TRBV5-4	TRBJ2-2	.	AKGLADTGELF
TRBV28	TRBJ2-3	.	ASSSPGGAGSDTQY
TRBV9	TRBJ1-1	.	ASSVARGAHTEAF
TRBV7-9	TRBJ2-7	.	ASSLYEGTGPDTYEQY
TRBV30	TRBJ1-3	.	ALEERGSGNTIY
TRBV27	TRBJ1-1	few	ASSLEGREAF
TRBV6-5	TRBJ1-5	.	ASSYGASQPQH
TRBV7-9	TRBJ2-2	.	ASTAGGASTGELF
TRBV5-4	TRBJ2-5	.	ASSWGVLETQY
TRBV29-1	TRBJ1-5	.	SVEVDRNQPQH
TRBV27	TRBJ1-3	.	ASSLSYTGNTIY
TRBV19	TRBJ1-5	.	ASSMTGGQAQH
TRBV9	TRBJ1-1	.	ASSVRQQGAAEAF
TRBV11-2	TRBJ2-5	.	ASSFRGLETQY
TRBV7-6	TRBJ2-1	.	ASSFGRNNEQF
TRBV6-5	TRBJ2-5	.	ASSWTPGIGETQY
TRBV19	TRBJ2-3	.	ASSPPRTGVTDTQY